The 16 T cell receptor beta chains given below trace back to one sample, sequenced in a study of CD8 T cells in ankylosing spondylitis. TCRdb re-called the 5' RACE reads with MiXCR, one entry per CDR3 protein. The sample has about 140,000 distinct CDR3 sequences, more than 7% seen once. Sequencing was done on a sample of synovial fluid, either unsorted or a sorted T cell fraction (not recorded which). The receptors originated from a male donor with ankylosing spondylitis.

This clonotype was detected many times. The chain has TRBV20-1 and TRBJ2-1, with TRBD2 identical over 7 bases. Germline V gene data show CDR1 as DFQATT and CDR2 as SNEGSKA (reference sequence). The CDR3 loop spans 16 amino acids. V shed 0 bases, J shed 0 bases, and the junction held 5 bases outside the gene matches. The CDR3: CSARETQRGSYNEQFF. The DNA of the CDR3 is TGCAGTGCTAGAGAAACACAGCGGGGCTCCTACAATGAGCAGTTCTTC.

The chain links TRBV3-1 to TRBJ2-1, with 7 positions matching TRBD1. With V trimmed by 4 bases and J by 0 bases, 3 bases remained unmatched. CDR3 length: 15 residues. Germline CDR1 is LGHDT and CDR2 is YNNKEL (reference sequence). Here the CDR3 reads CASSLGTASYNEQFF. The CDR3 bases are TGTGCCAGCAGCCTCGGGACAGCCTCCTACAATGAGCAGTTCTTC.

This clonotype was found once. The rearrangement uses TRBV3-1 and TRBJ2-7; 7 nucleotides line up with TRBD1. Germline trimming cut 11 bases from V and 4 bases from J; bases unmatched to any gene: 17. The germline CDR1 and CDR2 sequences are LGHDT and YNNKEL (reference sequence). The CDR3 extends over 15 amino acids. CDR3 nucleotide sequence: TGTGCCTGCTGCCAAACCGCAGGGGGTTATTACGAGCAGTACTTC. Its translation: CACCQTAGGYYEQYF.

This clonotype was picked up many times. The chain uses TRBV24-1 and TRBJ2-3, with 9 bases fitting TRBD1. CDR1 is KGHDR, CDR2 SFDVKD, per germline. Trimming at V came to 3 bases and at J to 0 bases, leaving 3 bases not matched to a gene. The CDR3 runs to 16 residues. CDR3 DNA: TGTGCCACCAGTGATCTACAGGGGGCGAGCACAGATACGCAGTATTTT. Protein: CATSDLQGASTDTQYF.

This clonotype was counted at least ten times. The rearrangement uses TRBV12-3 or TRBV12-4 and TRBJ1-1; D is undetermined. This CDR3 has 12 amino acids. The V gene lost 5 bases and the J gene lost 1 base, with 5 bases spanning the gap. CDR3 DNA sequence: TGTGCCAGCAGTCGACAGAACACTGAAGCTTTCTTT. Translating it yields CASSRQNTEAFF.

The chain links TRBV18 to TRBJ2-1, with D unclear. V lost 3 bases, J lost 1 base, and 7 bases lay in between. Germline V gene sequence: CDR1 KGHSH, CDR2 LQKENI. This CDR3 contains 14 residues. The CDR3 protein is CASSPTASYNEQFF. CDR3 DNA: TGTGCCAGCTCACCCACCGCGTCCTACAATGAGCAGTTCTTC.

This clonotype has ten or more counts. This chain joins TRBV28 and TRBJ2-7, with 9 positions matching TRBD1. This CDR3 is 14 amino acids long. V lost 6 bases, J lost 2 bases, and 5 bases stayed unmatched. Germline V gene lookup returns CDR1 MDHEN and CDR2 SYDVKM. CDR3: CASRETGGAYEQYF. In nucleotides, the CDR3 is TGTGCCAGCAGGGAGACAGGGGGGGCCTACGAGCAGTACTTC.

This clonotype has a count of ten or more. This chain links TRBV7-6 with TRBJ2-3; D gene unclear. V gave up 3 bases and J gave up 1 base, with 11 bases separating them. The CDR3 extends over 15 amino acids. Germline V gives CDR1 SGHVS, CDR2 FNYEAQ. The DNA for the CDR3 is TGTGCCAGCAGCTTGGGCCAGATCGGCACAGATACGCAGTATTTT. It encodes CASSLGQIGTDTQYF.

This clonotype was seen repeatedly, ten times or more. The CDR3 bases are TGTGCCAGCACCCCGCCCGGGAACACCGGGGAGCTGTTTTTT. Its protein product is CASTPPGNTGELFF. The chain combines TRBV12-3 or TRBV12-4 with TRBJ2-2, with D uncertain. The CDR3 contains 14 residues. Trimming took off 7 bases at V and 1 base at J, with 10 bases between the two ends.

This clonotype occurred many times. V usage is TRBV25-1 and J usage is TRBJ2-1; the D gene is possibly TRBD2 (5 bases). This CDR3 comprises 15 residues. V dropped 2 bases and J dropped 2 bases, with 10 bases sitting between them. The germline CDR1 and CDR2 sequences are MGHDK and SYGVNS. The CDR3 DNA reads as TGTGCCAGCAGTGAAGTGGAGGTTGCCTACAATGAGCAGTTCTTC. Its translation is CASSEVEVAYNEQFF.

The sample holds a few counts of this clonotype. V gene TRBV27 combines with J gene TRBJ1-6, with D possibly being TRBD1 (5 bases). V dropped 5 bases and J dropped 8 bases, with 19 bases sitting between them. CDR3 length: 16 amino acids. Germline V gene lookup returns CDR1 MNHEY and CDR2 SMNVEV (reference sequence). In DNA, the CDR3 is TGTGCCAGCAGTAATCTCCAGGGACGGGGATATTCACCCCTCCACTTT. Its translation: CASSNLQGRGYSPLHF.

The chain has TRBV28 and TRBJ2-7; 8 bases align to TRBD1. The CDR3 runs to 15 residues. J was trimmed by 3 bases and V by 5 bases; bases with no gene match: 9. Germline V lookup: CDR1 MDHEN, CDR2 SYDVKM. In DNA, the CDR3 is TGTGCCAGCAGTCTACCGGGACAGGACAACTACGAGCAGTACTTC. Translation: CASSLPGQDNYEQYF.

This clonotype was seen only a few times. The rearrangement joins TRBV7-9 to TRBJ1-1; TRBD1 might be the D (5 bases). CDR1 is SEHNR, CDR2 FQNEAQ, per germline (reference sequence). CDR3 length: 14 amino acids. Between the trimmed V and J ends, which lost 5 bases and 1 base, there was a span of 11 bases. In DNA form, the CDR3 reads TGTGCCAGCAGCCGCGGTGGGGCGAACACTGAAGCTTTCTTT. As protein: CASSRGGANTEAFF. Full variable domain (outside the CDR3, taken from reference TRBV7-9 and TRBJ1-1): DTGVSQNPRHKITKRGQNVTFRCDPISEHNRLYWYRQTLGQGPEFLTYFQNEAQLEKSRLLSDRFSAERPKGSFSTLEIQRTEQGDSAMYLCASSRGGANTEAFFGQGTRLTVV.

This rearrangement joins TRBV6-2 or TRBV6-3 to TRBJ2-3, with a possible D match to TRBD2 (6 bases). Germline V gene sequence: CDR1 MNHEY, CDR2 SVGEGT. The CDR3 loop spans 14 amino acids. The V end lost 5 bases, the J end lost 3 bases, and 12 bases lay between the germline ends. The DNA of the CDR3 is TGTGCCAGCAGTGACCGCGGGGTAACAGATACGCAGTATTTT. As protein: CASSDRGVTDTQYF.

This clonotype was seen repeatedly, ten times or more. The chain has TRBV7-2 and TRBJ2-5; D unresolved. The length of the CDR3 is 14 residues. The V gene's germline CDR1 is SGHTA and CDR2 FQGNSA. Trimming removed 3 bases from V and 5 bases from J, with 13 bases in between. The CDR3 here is CASSFALSEETQYF. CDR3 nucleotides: TGTGCCAGCAGCTTTGCCCTAAGTGAGGAGACCCAGTACTTC.

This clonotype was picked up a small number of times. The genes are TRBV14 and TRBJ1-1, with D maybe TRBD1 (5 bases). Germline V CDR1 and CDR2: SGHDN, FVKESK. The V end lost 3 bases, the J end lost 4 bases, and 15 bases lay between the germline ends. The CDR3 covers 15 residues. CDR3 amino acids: CASSHMGGAGTEAFF. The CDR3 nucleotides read TGTGCCAGCAGCCACATGGGAGGGGCAGGCACTGAAGCTTTCTTT.